This T cell receptor beta chain is drawn from a study of OX40 agonist ivuxolimab in advanced cancers. About the investigation overall: Ivuxolimab, which targeted the costimulatory receptor OX40 (CD134), was an agonistic, fully human IgG2 monoclonal antibody. The monotherapy dose-escalation portion (N ≈ 57 patients) of the phase I ivuxolimab trial is reported in the paper. Peripheral TCRbeta sequencing was intended to test whether TCR sequence diversity was altered and clonal T-cell expansion was caused by ivuxolimab. Of the 50 to 55 patients in dose escalation, around 19 had hepatocellular carcinoma, approximately 15 had melanoma, 9 had renal cell carcinoma and 9 had head and neck cancer. Partial responses occurred in three dose-escalation patients: two with cutaneous melanoma and one with hepatocellular carcinoma. In the dose-escalation cohort, 82.7% of patients were male, and the mean age was roughly 60 years, with a range of about 23 to 90. Intravenous ivuxolimab was administered to patients every 2 weeks at six dose levels: 0.01, 0.1, 0.3, 1.5, 3 and 10 mg/kg. Prior anti-PD-1, anti-PD-L1 or anti-CTLA-4 therapy was permitted, and checkpoint inhibitors had been received by about two fifths of dose-escalation patients. On the study overall, not on this receptor specifically: At doses from 0.1 to 3.0 mg/kg, clonal expansion was seen in both CD4+ and CD8+ blood T cells between baseline and week 6. In partial responders in the 0.1-3.0 mg/kg groups, normalized peripheral clonal expansion was found to be among the lowest, especially among CD8+ T cells. The antigen specificity of the clonally expanded peripheral T cells was not determined. After ivuxolimab, more expanded clones were found on average in CD8+ T cells than in CD4+ T cells. Low levels of normalized T-cell clonal expansion were also seen in some nonresponding patients.

Genomic DNA was extracted from sorted cells for sequencing of the TCRbeta CDR3 region. The immunoSEQ Assay was used to sequence the TCRbeta CDR3 regions. Drawn from immuneACCESS, this table holds only the in-frame rearrangements with V and J called that TCRdb kept. Clones are partly lost; checked studies trace under half to an unresolved V gene and leave the rest unexplained. Within this sample are 69,000 or so clones, with around 86% of them counted one time only. The top ten clones comprise 0.5% to 0.55% of the sample. The germline ends are 11 bases apart after V is trimmed by 5 bases and J by 5 bases. Reading from cysteine to phenylalanine, the CDR3 counts 13 amino acids. Only the CDR3 part of the read is kept: 39 bases, read in frame from the first base. CDR1 SEHNR and CDR2 FQNEAQ were looked up in the germline V gene (reference sequence). The trial excluded patients who had a history of autoimmune disease or who were on systemic immunosuppression. Peripheral blood for TCR sequencing was collected from all dose cohorts at baseline, on cycle 4 day 1, and on cycle 7 day 1. The samples were taken from a phase I, first-in-human, multicenter, open-label dose-escalation trial of ivuxolimab. The trial enrolled adults with locally advanced or metastatic head and neck squamous cell, hepatocellular, melanoma or renal cell carcinoma. CD4+ and CD8+ T cells were sorted separately from peripheral blood before TCR sequencing.

This clone was recorded a few times. This clone's antigen is unknown. One base away there is no much larger clone; base qualities are not given. Recombination linked TRBV7-9 to TRBJ2-3, and possibly TRBD1, on 5 matching bases. Sequences were derived from CD4+ or CD8+ T cells sorted from blood, sampled in a trial of the OX40 agonist ivuxolimab. The origin of this receptor is an adult with an advanced solid tumor such as melanoma, head and neck, liver or kidney cancer. CDR3 region: CASSPDQGDTQYF. The DNA sequence is given as TGTGCCAGCAGCCCGGACCAGGGAGATACGCAGTATTTT.